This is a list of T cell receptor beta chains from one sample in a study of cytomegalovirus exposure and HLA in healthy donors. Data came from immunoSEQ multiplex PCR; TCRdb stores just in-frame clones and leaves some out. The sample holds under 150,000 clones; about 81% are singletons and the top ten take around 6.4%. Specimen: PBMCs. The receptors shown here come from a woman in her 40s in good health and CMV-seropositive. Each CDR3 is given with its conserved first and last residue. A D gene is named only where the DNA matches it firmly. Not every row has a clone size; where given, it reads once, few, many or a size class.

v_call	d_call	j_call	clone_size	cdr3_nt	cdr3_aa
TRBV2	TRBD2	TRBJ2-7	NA	TGTGCCAGCCCCAAGGGACTAGCGGGGGGAACCTACGAGCAGTACTTC	CASPKGLAGGTYEQYF
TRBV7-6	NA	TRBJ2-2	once	TGTGCCAGCAGCTTAGAGTCAGCCGGGGAGCTGTTTTTT	CASSLESAGELFF
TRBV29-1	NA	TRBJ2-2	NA	TGCAGCGTTGGAACATTGAACACCGGGGAGCTGTTTTTT	CSVGTLNTGELFF
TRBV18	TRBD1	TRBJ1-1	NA	TGTGCCAGCCGGGGACAGGGGGACCCCGAAGCTTTCTTT	CASRGQGDPEAFF
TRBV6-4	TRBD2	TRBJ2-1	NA	TGTGCCAGCAGTGAACTAGCGGGAGTTCGCGAGCAGTTCTTC	CASSELAGVREQFF
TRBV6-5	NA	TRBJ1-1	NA	TGTGCCAGCAGTTCAGGGTGGAGCACTGAAGCTTTCTTT	CASSSGWSTEAFF
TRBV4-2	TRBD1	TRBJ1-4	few	TGTGCCAGCAGCCGGGACAGACATATCGGTCAACTGTTTTTT	CASSRDRHIGQLFF
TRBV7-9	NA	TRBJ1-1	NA	TGTGCCAGCAGCTTAACCGGCACTGAAGCTTTCTTT	CASSLTGTEAFF
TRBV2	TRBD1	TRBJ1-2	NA	TGTGCCAGCAGTGAGGTCCAGGGGGCGGTAGGGTATGGCTACACCTTC	CASSEVQGAVGYGYTF
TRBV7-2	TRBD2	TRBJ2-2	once	TGTGCCAGCAGCTTAATCCCGGGAGGGCCGGTTGGCGGGGAGCTGTTTTTT	CASSLIPGGPVGGELFF
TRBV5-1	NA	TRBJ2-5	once	TGCGCCAGCAGCCCGGCGACAGGTGATCAAGAGACCCAGTACTTC	CASSPATGDQETQYF
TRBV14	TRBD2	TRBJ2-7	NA	TGTGCCAGCAGCCAAGATAGTCTAGCGGGAACCGGCTCCTACGAGCAGTACTTC	CASSQDSLAGTGSYEQYF
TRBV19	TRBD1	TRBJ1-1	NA	TGTGCCAGTAGACGACAGGGGCGGAACACTGAAGCTTTCTTT	CASRRQGRNTEAFF
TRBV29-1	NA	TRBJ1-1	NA	TGCAGCGCCCGGACAGAGGAGAACACTGAAGCTTTCTTT	CSARTEENTEAFF
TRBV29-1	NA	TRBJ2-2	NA	TGCAGCTTCTGGAGGGGGAACACCGGGGAGCTGTTTTTT	CSFWRGNTGELFF
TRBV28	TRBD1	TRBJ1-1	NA	TGTGCCAGCAGCCCGGACAGGGATGTCGCTTTCTTT	CASSPDRDVAFF
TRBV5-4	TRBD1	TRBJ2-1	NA	TGTGCCAGCAGCTTATCTCGACAGGGCAATGAGCAGTTCTTC	CASSLSRQGNEQFF
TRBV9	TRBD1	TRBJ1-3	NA	TGTGCCAGCAGCAGCGACAGGGTGCGGGATGGAAACACCATATATTTT	CASSSDRVRDGNTIYF
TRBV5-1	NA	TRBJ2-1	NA	TGCGCCAGCACCCAGGCGGGACCAACCTACAATGAGCAGTTCTTC	CASTQAGPTYNEQFF
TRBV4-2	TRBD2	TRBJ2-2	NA	TGTGCCAGCAGCCAAGGTGGGCGGGAGAAAGCCGGGGAGCTGTTTTTT	CASSQGGREKAGELFF
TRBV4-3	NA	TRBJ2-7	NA	TGCGCCAGCAGCCATGAAGGATCAGGCGAGCAGTACTTC	CASSHEGSGEQYF
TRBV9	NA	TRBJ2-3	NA	TGTGCCAGCGCACGGGGGACGTTCACAGATACGCAGTATTTT	CASARGTFTDTQYF
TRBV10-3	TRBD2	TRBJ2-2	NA	TGTGCCATCAGTGGGCTAGCGGCGAACACCGGGGAGCTGTTTTTT	CAISGLAANTGELFF
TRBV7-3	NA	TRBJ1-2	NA	TGTGCCAGCAGCTCCGGATCGACAGCAGACTATGGCTACACCTTC	CASSSGSTADYGYTF
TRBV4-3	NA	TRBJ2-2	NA	TGCGCCAGCAGCCAAGTATTCAGGGGTCTAAGTAACACCGGGGAGCTGTTTTTT	CASSQVFRGLSNTGELFF
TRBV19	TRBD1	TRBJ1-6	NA	TGTGCCAGTAGCCCCCCGAGGGGGACAGGCAGTCTCCCCCTCCACTTT	CASSPPRGTGSLPLHF
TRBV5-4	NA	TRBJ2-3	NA	TGTGCCAGCAGCTTGAGGAGGGGATTTTTCACAGATACGCAGTATTTT	CASSLRRGFFTDTQYF
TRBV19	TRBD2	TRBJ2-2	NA	TGTGCCAGTAGTAAAAACCGACTAGCGGGAGACACCGGGGAGCTGTTTTTT	CASSKNRLAGDTGELFF
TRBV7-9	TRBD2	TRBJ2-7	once	TGTGCCAGCAGCTTAGGGGGAGGGTTATCCTACGAGCAGTACTTC	CASSLGGGLSYEQYF
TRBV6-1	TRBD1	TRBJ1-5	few	TGTGCCAGCAGTGATGGGGGAAGGGGGCGCATCAATCAGCCCCAGCATTTT	CASSDGGRGRINQPQHF
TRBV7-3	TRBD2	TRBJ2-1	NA	TGTGCCAGCAGCTTTGGAGCGGGAGAGCAGTTCTTC	CASSFGAGEQFF
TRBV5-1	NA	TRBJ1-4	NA	TGCGCCAGCAGCACCCCGGGTGGTAATGAAAAACTGTTTTTT	CASSTPGGNEKLFF
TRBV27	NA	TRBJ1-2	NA	TGTGCCAGCAGACCACAGGGATTTAACTATGGCTACACCTTC	CASRPQGFNYGYTF
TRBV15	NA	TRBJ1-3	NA	TGTGCCACCAGCAGACCCAAAGAGCCCTCTGGAAACACCATATATTTT	CATSRPKEPSGNTIYF
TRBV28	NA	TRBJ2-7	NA	TGTGCCAGCAGCGACAGCCCGCTCTACGAGCAGTACTTC	CASSDSPLYEQYF
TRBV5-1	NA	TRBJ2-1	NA	TGCGCCAGCAGCTTGGAACTAGGCAATGAGCAGTTCTTC	CASSLELGNEQFF
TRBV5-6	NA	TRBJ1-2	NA	TGTGCCAGCAGCTTGGGAGTACCGGGCTACACCTTC	CASSLGVPGYTF
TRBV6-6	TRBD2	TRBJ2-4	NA	TGTGCCACCCTTTTAGCGGGTAAAAACATTCAGTACTTC	CATLLAGKNIQYF
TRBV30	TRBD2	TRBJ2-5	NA	TGTGCCTGGAGCTATGGCGGGGGGCAAGAGACCCAGTACTTC	CAWSYGGGQETQYF
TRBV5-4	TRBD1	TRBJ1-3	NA	TGTGCCAGCAGCTTGGATTTGGGGACAGCTGGAAACACCATATATTTT	CASSLDLGTAGNTIYF
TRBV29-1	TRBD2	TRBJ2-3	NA	TGCAGCGTTGGTTCTAGCGGGGGCACAGATACGCAGTATTTT	CSVGSSGGTDTQYF
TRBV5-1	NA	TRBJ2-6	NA	TGCGCCAGCAGCCCACGGGGGGCTGATGGGGCCAACGTCCTGACTTTC	CASSPRGADGANVLTF
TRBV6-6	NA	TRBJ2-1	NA	TGTGCCAGCAGTTACCGGGACAATGAGCAGTTCTTC	CASSYRDNEQFF
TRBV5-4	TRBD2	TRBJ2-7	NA	TGTGCCAGCAGCCCCGGAGGGGGACTAGGTACCTACGAGCAGTACTTC	CASSPGGGLGTYEQYF
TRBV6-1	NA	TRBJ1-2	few	TGTGCCAGCAGTGAGACCGGGAACTATGGCTACACCTTC	CASSETGNYGYTF
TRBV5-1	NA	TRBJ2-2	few	TGCGCCAGCAGCTTGGAGGCGGCTGGGGAGCTGTTTTTT	CASSLEAAGELFF
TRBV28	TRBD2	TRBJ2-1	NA	TGTGCCAGCAGTTTACGGATGGCGGGAGTCAATGAGCAGTTCTTC	CASSLRMAGVNEQFF
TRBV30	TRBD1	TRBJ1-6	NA	TGTGCCTGGAGTGTAGGGGACAGGGGAATAGGGTCACCCCTCCACTTT	CAWSVGDRGIGSPLHF
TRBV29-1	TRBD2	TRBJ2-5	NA	TGCAGCGTTGCAGGCGGGGGGGCCGGAGAGACCCAGTACTTC	CSVAGGGAGETQYF
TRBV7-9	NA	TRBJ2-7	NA	TGTGCCAGCAGCTTACAGGGGCAGTTCGACGAGCAGTACTTC	CASSLQGQFDEQYF